One sample yielded the 13 T cell receptor beta chains listed below, sequenced in a study of T cell changes during pregnancy in multiple sclerosis. Sequencing used immunoSEQ multiplex PCR; TCRdb keeps in-frame clones, though not all of them. Among approximately 87,000 clones listed, 75% to 95% were seen once. The source material was CD4+ T cells from peripheral blood mononuclear cells, sampled in the second trimester of pregnancy. These receptors all come from a female donor with multiple sclerosis, enrolled in a pregnancy study.

The chain combines TRBV7-2 with TRBJ1-2; D ambiguous. The germline V gene has CDR1 SGHTA and CDR2 FQGNSA. Trimming left V 3 bases short and J 1 base short, with 6 bases between. The CDR3 length is 13 residues. CDR3 sequence (DNA): TGTGCCAGCAGCTTTCCCGGTAACTATGGCTACACCTTC. Translation gives CASSFPGNYGYTF.

The gene calls are TRBV5-1 and TRBJ1-1, with 8 positions matching TRBD1. Germline V gene data show CDR1 as SGHRS and CDR2 as YFSETQ. After removal of 4 bases from V and 6 bases from J, the junction contained 5 bases not matched to a gene. This CDR3 has 13 residues. CDR3 protein: CASSGGQDSEAFF. The CDR3 nucleotides are TGCGCCAGCAGCGGGGGACAGGACTCTGAAGCTTTCTTT.

V usage is TRBV18 and J usage is TRBJ2-3; maybe TRBD2 (6 bases). The germline V gene has CDR1 KGHSH and CDR2 LQKENI. V dropped 0 bases and J dropped 8 bases, with 24 bases sitting between them. The CDR3 is 18 residues long. The CDR3, as DNA: TGTGCCAGCTCACCACCGTCAGCCCCACTAGCCGGGTTTAGTACGCAGTATTTT. Residues: CASSPPSAPLAGFSTQYF.

V is TRBV4-2 and J is TRBJ1-2; D might be TRBD1 (6 bases). This CDR3 has 16 residues. Trimming pared 0 bases from V and 4 bases from J, leaving 15 bases between. The V gene's germline CDR1 is LGHNA and CDR2 YNFKEQ. This CDR3 is CASSQDLAGVVYGYTF. The CDR3 coding sequence is TGTGCCAGCAGCCAAGATCTTGCAGGGGTCGTCTATGGCTACACCTTC.

The chain is built from TRBV30 and TRBJ2-2; TRBD2 agrees at 9 bases. The CDR3 is made up of 16 amino acids. From germline, CDR1 is GTSNPN and CDR2 SVGIG (reference sequence). Trimming cost V 0 bases and J 4 bases; bases outside gene matches: 6. In nucleotides, the CDR3 is TGTGCCTGGAGTGTACAAGCGGGGGGCGTCACCGGGGAGCTGTTTTTT. This sequence encodes CAWSVQAGGVTGELFF.

The chain recombines TRBV5-1 with TRBJ2-7; possibly TRBD1 for D (5 bases). The V end lost 0 bases, the J end lost 4 bases, and 5 bases lay between the germline ends. Looked up from germline, CDR1 is SGHRS and CDR2 is YFSETQ. The CDR3 contains 12 residues. The CDR3 protein is CASSLEGYEQYF. The CDR3 nucleotides read TGCGCCAGCAGCTTGGAGGGGTACGAGCAGTACTTC.

The V call is TRBV7-2, the J call TRBJ2-1; 11 nucleotides agree with TRBD2. The trim removed 5 bases at V and 5 bases at J, leaving 8 bases unmatched. This CDR3 region has 16 residues. Germline V gene data show CDR1 as SGHTA and CDR2 as FQGNSA. Written as DNA, the CDR3 is TGTGCCAGCAGCCCAAGAGGGACTAGCGGTAACAATGAGCAGTTCTTC. Its protein is CASSPRGTSGNNEQFF.

This chain uses TRBV7-3 with TRBJ2-7, with TRBD1 identical over 10 bases. J lost 6 bases, V lost 0 bases, and 5 bases had no gene match. Germline values: CDR1 SGHTA, CDR2 FQGTGA. The CDR3 contains 15 residues. CDR3 in DNA: TGTGCCAGCAGCTTAACTGCGGGACAGGGGTCCGAGCAGTACTTC. Its protein is CASSLTAGQGSEQYF.

The chain employs TRBV2 and TRBJ2-2; D ambiguous. CDR3 length: 15 residues. Trimming took 2 bases from V and 1 from J, leaving 8 bases between them. The V gene's germline CDR1 is SNHLY and CDR2 FYNNEI. Here the CDR3 DNA reads TGTGCCAGCAGTGAAACAGCCGTGAACACCGGGGAGCTGTTTTTT. Residues: CASSETAVNTGELFF. Complete variable domain (other parts from reference TRBV2 and TRBJ2-2): EPEVTQTPSHQVTQMGQEVILRCVPISNHLYFYWYRQILGQKVEFLVSFYNNEISEKSEIFDDQFSVERPDGSNFTLKIRSTKLEDSAMYFCASSETAVNTGELFFGEGSRLTVL.

V usage is TRBV6-5 and J usage is TRBJ2-3; D is possibly TRBD2 (7 bases). There are 15 residues in the CDR3. Germline loops: CDR1 MNHEY, CDR2 SVGAGI. Trimming took off 0 bases at V and 1 base at J, with 8 bases between the two ends. The CDR3 DNA reads TGTGCCAGCAGTTACTCGGGGGGGCGCACAGATACGCAGTATTTT. Protein product: CASSYSGGRTDTQYF.

The rearrangement joins TRBV7-9 to TRBJ2-1, with a tentative D call TRBD1 (5 bases). The germline V gene has CDR1 SEHNR and CDR2 FQNEAQ (reference sequence). V lost 1 base and J lost 6, with 13 bases in between. The CDR3 extends over 15 amino acids. The chain's CDR3 is CASSLEDQGFNEQFF. As DNA, the CDR3 is TGTGCCAGCAGCTTAGAGGACCAGGGTTTCAATGAGCAGTTCTTC. Filled out from reference TRBV7-9 and TRBJ2-1, the complete variable domain reads DTGVSQNPRHKITKRGQNVTFRCDPISEHNRLYWYRQTLGQGPEFLTYFQNEAQLEKSRLLSDRFSAERPKGSFSTLEIQRTEQGDSAMYLCASSLEDQGFNEQFFGPGTRLTVL.

This clone was seen a single time. This chain connects TRBV7-2 to TRBJ2-5; no clear D. Germline values: CDR1 SGHTA, CDR2 FQGNSA. The CDR3 totals 12 residues. Trimming shortened V by 2 bases and J by 1 base, and 2 bases separated the two germline ends. CDR3 residues: CASSLLQETQYF. In nucleotides, the CDR3 is TGTGCCAGCAGCTTACTCCAAGAGACCCAGTACTTC.

V gene TRBV28 combines with J gene TRBJ2-5; 7 nucleotides align to TRBD2. This CDR3 region has 15 residues. Trimming cost V 3 bases and J 5 bases; bases outside gene matches: 9. The germline V gene encodes CDR1 MDHEN and CDR2 SYDVKM. The CDR3 loop is CASSFPRGEHETQYF. The CDR3 DNA follows: TGTGCCAGCAGTTTCCCCCGGGGGGAGCACGAGACCCAGTACTTC.